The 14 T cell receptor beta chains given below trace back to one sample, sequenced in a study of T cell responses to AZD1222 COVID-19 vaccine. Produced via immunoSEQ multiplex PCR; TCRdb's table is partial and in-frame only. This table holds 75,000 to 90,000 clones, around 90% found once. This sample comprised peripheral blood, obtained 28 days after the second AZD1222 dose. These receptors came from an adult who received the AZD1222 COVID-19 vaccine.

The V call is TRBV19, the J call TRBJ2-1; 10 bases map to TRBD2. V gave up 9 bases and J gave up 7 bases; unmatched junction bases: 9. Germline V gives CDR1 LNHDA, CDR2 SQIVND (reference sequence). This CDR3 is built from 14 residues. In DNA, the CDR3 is TGTGCCAGCCGGGGACTAGCGAGGGGTAATGAGCAGTTCTTC. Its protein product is CASRGLARGNEQFF.

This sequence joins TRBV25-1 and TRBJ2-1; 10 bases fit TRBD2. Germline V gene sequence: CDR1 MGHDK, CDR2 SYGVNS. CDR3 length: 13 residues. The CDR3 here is CGSGRRGHNEQFF. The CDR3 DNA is TGTGGTAGCGGGAGGCGAGGGCACAATGAGCAGTTCTTC.

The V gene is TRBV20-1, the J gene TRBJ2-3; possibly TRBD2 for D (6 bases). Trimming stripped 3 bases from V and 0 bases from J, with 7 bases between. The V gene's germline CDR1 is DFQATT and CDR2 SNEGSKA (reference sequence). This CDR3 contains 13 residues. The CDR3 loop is CSASGRSTDTQYF. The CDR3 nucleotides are TGCAGTGCTAGTGGGAGGAGCACAGATACGCAGTATTTT.

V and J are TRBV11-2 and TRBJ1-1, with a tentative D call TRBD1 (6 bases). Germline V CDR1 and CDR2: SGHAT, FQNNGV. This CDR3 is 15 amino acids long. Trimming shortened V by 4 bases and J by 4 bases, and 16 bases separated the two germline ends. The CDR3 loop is CASSSTSGGRTEAFF. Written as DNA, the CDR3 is TGTGCCAGCAGCTCGACGTCTGGGGGGCGCACTGAAGCTTTCTTT. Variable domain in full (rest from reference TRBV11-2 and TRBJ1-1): EAGVAQSPRYKIIEKRQSVAFWCNPISGHATLYWYQQILGQGPKLLIQFQNNGVVDDSQLPKDRFSAERLKGVDSTLKIQPAKLEDSAVYLCASSSTSGGRTEAFFGQGTRLTVV.

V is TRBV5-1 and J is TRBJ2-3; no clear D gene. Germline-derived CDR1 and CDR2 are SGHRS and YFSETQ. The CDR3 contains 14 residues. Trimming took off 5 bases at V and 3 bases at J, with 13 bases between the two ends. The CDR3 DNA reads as TGCGCCAGCAGTGGTGGGCGAGTGACAGATACGCAGTATTTT. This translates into CASSGGRVTDTQYF.

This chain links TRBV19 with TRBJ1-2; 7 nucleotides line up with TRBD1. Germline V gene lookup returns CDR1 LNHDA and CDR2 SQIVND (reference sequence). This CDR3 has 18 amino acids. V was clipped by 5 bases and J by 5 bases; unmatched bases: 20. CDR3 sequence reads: CASSAGDSEAPPLYGYTF. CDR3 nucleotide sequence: TGTGCCAGTAGTGCGGGGGACAGCGAAGCCCCCCCCCTTTATGGCTACACCTTC.

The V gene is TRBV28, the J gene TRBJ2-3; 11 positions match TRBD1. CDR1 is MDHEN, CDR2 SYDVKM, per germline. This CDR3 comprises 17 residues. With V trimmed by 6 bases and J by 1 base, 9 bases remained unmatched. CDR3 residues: CASSSWTGGIGTDTQYF. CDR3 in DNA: TGTGCCAGCAGCTCCTGGACAGGGGGCATCGGCACAGATACGCAGTATTTT.

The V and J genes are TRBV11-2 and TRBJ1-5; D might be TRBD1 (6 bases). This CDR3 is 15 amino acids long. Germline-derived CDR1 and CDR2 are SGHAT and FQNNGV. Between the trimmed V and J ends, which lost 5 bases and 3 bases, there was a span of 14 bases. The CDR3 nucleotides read TGTGCCAGCAGCGCAAACAGGGCGACCAATCAGCCCCAGCATTTT. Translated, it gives CASSANRATNQPQHF.

CDR3 nucleotide sequence: TGTGCCAGCAGTTTAGGGGGACTAGCGGGAGACACCTACAATGAGCAGTTCTTC. Translation: CASSLGGLAGDTYNEQFF. V gene TRBV28 combines with J gene TRBJ2-1; 14 bases map to TRBD2. V lost 2 bases, J lost 2 bases, and 5 bases stayed unmatched. CDR1 and CDR2 (germline): MDHEN, SYDVKM. CDR3 length equals 18 residues.

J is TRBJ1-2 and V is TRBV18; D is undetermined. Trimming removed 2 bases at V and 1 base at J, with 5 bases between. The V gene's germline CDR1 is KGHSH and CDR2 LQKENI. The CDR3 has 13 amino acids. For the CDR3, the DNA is TGTGCCAGCTCACCATCAGTTAACTATGGCTACACCTTC. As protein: CASSPSVNYGYTF.

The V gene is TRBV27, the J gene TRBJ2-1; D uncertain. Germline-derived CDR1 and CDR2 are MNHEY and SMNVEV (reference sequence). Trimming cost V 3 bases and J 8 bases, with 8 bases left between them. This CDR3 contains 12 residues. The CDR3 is CASSFGFDEQFF. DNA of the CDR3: TGTGCCAGCAGTTTCGGTTTCGATGAGCAGTTCTTC.

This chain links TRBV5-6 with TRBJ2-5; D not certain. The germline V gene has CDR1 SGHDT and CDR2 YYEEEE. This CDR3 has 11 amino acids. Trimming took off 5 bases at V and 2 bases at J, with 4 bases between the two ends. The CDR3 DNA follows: TGTGCCAGCAGATTTCAAGAGACCCAGTACTTC. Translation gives CASRFQETQYF.

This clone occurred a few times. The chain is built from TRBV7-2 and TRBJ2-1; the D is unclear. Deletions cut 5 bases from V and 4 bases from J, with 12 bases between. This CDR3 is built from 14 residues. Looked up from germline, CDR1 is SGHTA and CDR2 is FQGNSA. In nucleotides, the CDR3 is TGTGCCAGCAGCCCCGTTTTAGTTTACAATGAGCAGTTCTTC. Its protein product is CASSPVLVYNEQFF.

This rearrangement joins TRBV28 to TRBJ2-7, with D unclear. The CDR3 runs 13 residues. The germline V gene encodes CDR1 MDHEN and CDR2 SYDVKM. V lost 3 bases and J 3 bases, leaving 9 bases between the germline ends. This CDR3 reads CASSFPPHYEQYF. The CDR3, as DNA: TGTGCCAGCAGTTTCCCCCCCCACTACGAGCAGTACTTC.